The 25 T cell receptor beta chains below all came from one sample that was sequenced in a study of CD4 and CD8 cells across lung adenocarcinoma regions. TCRdb reprocessed the PCR reads via MiXCR and lists one record per CDR3 protein. The sample has approximately 19,000 distinct CDR3 sequences; about 50% are singletons. Sequenced sample: CD8+ T cells from the margin of a lung tumor. These receptors were taken from a male donor with lung adenocarcinoma. The CD4 and CD8 labels of this study may be unreliable.

In this sample, this clonotype turned up a few times. The J gene is TRBJ2-3, the V gene TRBV28, with D possibly being TRBD2 (6 bases). Germline assignment: CDR1 MDHEN and CDR2 SYDVKM. The CDR3 covers 15 residues. Between the trimmed V and J ends, which lost 4 bases and 1 base, there was a span of 12 bases. The CDR3 loop reads CASSSHLAGTDTQYF. Here the CDR3 DNA reads TGTGCCAGCAGTTCCCATTTAGCGGGCACAGATACGCAGTATTTT. Full variable domain (rest looked up from reference TRBV28 and TRBJ2-3): DVKVTQSSRYLVKRTGEKVFLECVQDMDHENMFWYRQDPGLGLRLIYFSYDVKMKEKGDIPEGYSVSREKKERFSLILESASTNQTSMYLCASSSHLAGTDTQYFGPGTRLTVL.

In this sample, this clonotype is medium-sized. The J gene is TRBJ2-1, the V gene TRBV27; D gene uncertain. TRBJ2-7 explains the end of the DNA better; the J call may be wrong. In germline, CDR1 is MNHEY, CDR2 SMNVEV (reference sequence). The CDR3 totals 13 residues. For the CDR3, the DNA is TGTGCCAGCAGTTTAATGCAGTCCGGCGAGCAGTACTTC. This encodes CASSLMQSGEQYF.

This rearrangement joins TRBV24-1 to TRBJ1-1; D call uncertain. The CDR3 contains 14 residues. Germline CDR1 reads KGHDR; CDR2 reads SFDVKD. V was trimmed by 9 bases and J by 2 bases, leaving 15 bases between them. CDR3 nucleotide sequence: TGTGCCACCTGCCTACAAGGACTCAACACTGAAGCTTTCTTT. It encodes CATCLQGLNTEAFF.

This clonotype was counted a few times. The rearrangement uses TRBV7-2 and TRBJ1-6, with D hard to call. The CDR3 is 14 amino acids. The germline V gene encodes CDR1 SGHTA and CDR2 FQGNSA. Trimming pared 4 bases from V and 9 bases from J, leaving 13 bases between. This chain's CDR3 is CASSSPPLGSPLHF. The DNA of the CDR3 is TGTGCCAGCAGCTCCCCACCCCTTGGTTCACCCCTCCACTTT.

Of note for this clonotype: One end of the junction fails to match germline, which may point to a read error. The V call is TRBV10-3, the J call TRBJ2-5; D might be TRBD1 or TRBD2, each matching 6 bases. Germline CDR1 reads ENHRY; CDR2 reads SYGVKD. CDR3 length: 15 residues. CDR3 residues: CAGGPGGSDPETQYF. The CDR3 DNA reads as TGTGCCGGGGGGCCTGGGGGTAGTGACCCAGAGACGCAGTATTTC.

To note about this clonotype: Germline is not matched at one junction end, which may reflect a read error. The chain recombines TRBV6-1 with TRBJ2-3; D not resolved. The CDR3 consists of 14 residues. Looked up from germline, CDR1 is MNHNS and CDR2 is SASEGT. Written as DNA, the CDR3 is TGTGCGAGCAGCCTAGGCCGAGGCCCAGATACCCAGTACTTT. Residues: CASSLGRGPDTQYF.

As for this clonotype: A junction end diverges from the germline sequence, so it may reflect a read error. The chain employs TRBV11-2 and TRBJ2-4, with TRBD2 matching over 11 bases. The CDR3 is made up of 14 amino acids. Germline V gene lookup returns CDR1 SGHAT and CDR2 FQNNGV. CDR3 residues: CGSRGTSGTNTQYF. CDR3 in DNA: TGTGGCAGCAGGGGGACTAGCGGTACAAACACGCAGTACTTC.

This clonotype has a count of ten or more. This sequence joins TRBV6-1 and TRBJ1-1, with D perhaps TRBD1 (5 bases). The V gene's germline CDR1 is MNHNS and CDR2 SASEGT. The V end lost 7 bases, the J end lost 7 bases, and 16 bases lay between the germline ends. This CDR3 contains 13 residues. The DNA of the CDR3 is TGTGCCAGCATCCAGGGTTTCTGGAGTGAAGCTTTCTTT. This translates into CASIQGFWSEAFF.

In this sample, this clonotype turned up many times. The V gene is TRBV27, the J gene TRBJ2-1; no firm D call. The length of the CDR3 is 13 residues. Trimming stripped 5 bases from V and 4 bases from J, with 9 bases between. Looked up from germline, CDR1 is MNHEY and CDR2 is SMNVEV (reference sequence). Here the CDR3 DNA reads TGTGCCAGCAGTCCCACTAATTACAATGAGCAGTTCTTC. Encoded protein: CASSPTNYNEQFF.

This chain uses TRBV20-1 with TRBJ2-3, with 7 bases that match TRBD1. CDR1 and CDR2 from the germline V gene are DFQATT and SNEGSKA (reference sequence). The CDR3 is made up of 13 amino acids. V lost 4 bases, J lost 2 bases, and 3 bases stayed unmatched. The CDR3 reads CSANRGNTDTQYF. The CDR3 nucleotides are TGCAGTGCTAACAGGGGCAACACAGATACGCAGTATTTT.

V and J are TRBV11-2 and TRBJ1-1, with a possible D match to TRBD1 (6 bases). This CDR3 is built from 15 residues. Germline values: CDR1 SGHAT, CDR2 FQNNGV. Trimming took 3 bases from V and 3 from J, leaving 14 bases between them. The CDR3 nucleotides read TGTGCCAGCAGCTTTTTGGCAGGGGTGTACACTGAAGCTTTCTTT. Translating it yields CASSFLAGVYTEAFF.

The chain couples TRBV6-1 to TRBJ2-7; possibly TRBD1 for D (8 bases). Per the germline V gene, CDR1 is MNHNS and CDR2 is SASEGT. Trimming shortened V by 8 bases and J by 5 bases, and 31 bases separated the two germline ends. The CDR3 is 18 amino acids. The CDR3 nucleotides are TGTGCCAGCGGGGGGGGGCAGGGGGCACGTCTGTGGTGCGACGAGCAGTACTTC. Residues: CASGGGQGARLWCDEQYF.

V is TRBV12-3 or TRBV12-4 and J is TRBJ2-5; D may be TRBD2 (6 bases). The V gene lost 3 bases and the J gene lost 10 bases, with 30 bases spanning the gap. CDR3 length equals 18 residues. CDR3: CASSLGGRGVLAQDIQYF. CDR3 in DNA: TGTGCCAGCAGTTTGGGGGGTCGCGGGGTTTTAGCCCAAGACATCCAGTACTTC.

V and J are TRBV4-2 and TRBJ2-5; D is possibly TRBD1 or TRBD2 (6 bases each). The CDR3 covers 16 residues. Deletions cut 1 base from V and 11 bases from J, with 23 bases between. Germline V gene data show CDR1 as LGHNA and CDR2 as YNFKEQ. The CDR3 sequence: CASSQGGAGSYNEQYF. CDR3 coding DNA: TGTGCCAGCAGCCAAGGGGGGGCGGGGAGCTACAATGAGCAGTACTTC.

This sequence joins TRBV6-5 and TRBJ2-5; no firm D call. The J call is uncertain, as TRBJ2-7 better fits the DNA end. Per germline, CDR1 MNHEY and CDR2 SVGAGI. The CDR3 consists of 14 residues. The CDR3: CASSYSGRDGEQYF. The DNA of the CDR3 is TGTGCCAGCAGTTACTCGGGAAGAGACGGCGAGCAGTACTTC.

This clonotype is judged medium-sized (0.01 to 0.1%). The CDR3 DNA sequence: TGTGCCACCTCAGGGAACACACACACAGATACGCAGTATTTT. Its translation: CATSGNTHTDTQYF. The gene calls are TRBV10-3 and TRBJ2-3, with a tentative D call TRBD1 (5 bases). From germline, CDR1 is ENHRY and CDR2 SYGVKD. V lost 10 bases, J lost 2 bases, and 16 bases lay in between. This CDR3 has 14 residues.

Concerning this clonotype itself: Relative to the germline gene, one junction end is altered; a read error may explain this. The gene calls are TRBV6-1 and TRBJ2-3, with 10 bases fitting TRBD1. The CDR3 is 16 amino acids. Germline CDR1 reads MNHNS; CDR2 reads SASEGT. CDR3 DNA: TGTGCCAGCAGTGAAGCGGGGACAGGGGCCGGGGATATGCAGTATTTC. Amino acid sequence: CASSEAGTGAGDMQYF.

This clonotype was picked up many times. The chain has TRBV12-3 or TRBV12-4 and TRBJ2-3; TRBD2 agrees at 7 bases. There are 14 residues in the CDR3. The V gene end was trimmed by 1 base and the J gene end by 7 bases; junction bases not matched to a gene: 5. In DNA form, the CDR3 reads TGTGCCAGCAGTTTAGTCGGGGGGAAACATACGCAGTATTTT. As protein: CASSLVGGKHTQYF.

The rearrangement uses TRBV6-5 and TRBJ2-3, with TRBD2 matching 8 bases. This CDR3 region has 15 residues. V dropped 8 bases and J dropped 9; count of bases not matched to a gene: 16. Germline CDR1 MNHEY, CDR2 SVGAGI. The CDR3 region has the DNA TGTGCCAGCGGTAACGGGGGGGGCGACCAGGAGACGCAGTATTTT. Amino acid sequence: CASGNGGGDQETQYF.

The sample holds many counts of this clonotype. J is TRBJ2-5 and V is TRBV6-1, with 8 nucleotides matching TRBD2. Matching the DNA end better, TRBJ2-7 makes the J call doubtful. Germline CDR1 and CDR2: MNHNS and SASEGT. This CDR3 has 13 amino acids. The CDR3 is CASIGLAGIEQYF. The DNA of the CDR3 is TGTGCCAGCATAGGGCTAGCGGGCATCGAGCAGTACTTC.

This clonotype is a singleton in its sample. One junction end disagrees with the germline gene, perhaps due to a read error. The V and J genes are TRBV7-2 and TRBJ2-5; no clear D gene. The CDR3 has 11 residues. Germline assignment: CDR1 SGHTA and CDR2 FQGNSA. The CDR3 reads CASSLRETKFF. The CDR3, as DNA: TGTGCCAGCAGCTTAAGAGAGACCAAGTTCTTC.

This clonotype has ten or more counts. This chain connects TRBV7-2 to TRBJ2-2; 7 bases align to TRBD2. J was trimmed by 0 bases and V by 9 bases; bases with no gene match: 13. Germline V CDR1 and CDR2: SGHTA, FQGNSA. The CDR3 is 17 amino acids. CDR3 residues: CARTLWGGASNTGELFF. The CDR3 DNA sequence: TGTGCCAGAACGCTATGGGGGGGTGCCTCGAACACCGGGGAGCTGTTTTTT.

The chain joins TRBV12-3 or TRBV12-4 to TRBJ2-1, with TRBD2 matching 10 bases. The CDR3 spans 15 residues. V lost 2 bases, J lost 7 bases, and 5 bases stayed unmatched. CDR3 nucleotides: TGTGCCAGCAGTTTACTAGCGGGAGTGATAAATGAGCAGTTCTTC. It codes for CASSLLAGVINEQFF.

The table lists this clonotype with a few counts. The genes are TRBV12-3 or TRBV12-4 and TRBJ1-4; D not certain. The CDR3 runs 14 residues. V was trimmed by 3 bases and J by 0 bases, leaving 5 bases between them. CDR3 protein: CASSFWATNEKLFF. CDR3 in DNA: TGTGCCAGCAGTTTTTGGGCAACTAATGAAAAACTGTTTTTT.

This clonotype was counted at least ten times. V gene TRBV6-1 combines with J gene TRBJ2-3; a weak D match, TRBD1 (6 bases). Germline loops: CDR1 MNHNS, CDR2 SASEGT. The CDR3 contains 14 residues. V lost 8 bases, J lost 3 bases, and 15 bases lay in between. The CDR3 reads CASHLPGQTDTQYF. The CDR3 DNA is TGTGCCAGCCACCTCCCCGGACAGACAGATACGCAGTATTTT.